This T cell receptor beta chain emerged from a study of T cell changes during pregnancy in multiple sclerosis. V shed 0 bases and J shed 2 bases, with 11 bases lying between them. CDR1 is SGHRS, CDR2 YFSETQ, per germline. The CDR3 runs to 15 residues. The data were produced by immunoSEQ multiplex PCR, yet TCRdb's version contains in-frame clones alone and is incomplete. The sample holds about 51,000 clones, 94% seen once. The sample consisted of CD4+ T cells from peripheral blood mononuclear cells, taken in the second trimester of pregnancy. The source of this sequence is a female donor with multiple sclerosis, enrolled in a pregnancy study. J is TRBJ2-5 and V is TRBV5-1, with D hard to call. CDR3 sequence (DNA): TGCGCCAGCAGCTTGGGTTTTTCCACTCAAGAGACCCAGTACTTC. Its translation: CASSLGFSTQETQYF.